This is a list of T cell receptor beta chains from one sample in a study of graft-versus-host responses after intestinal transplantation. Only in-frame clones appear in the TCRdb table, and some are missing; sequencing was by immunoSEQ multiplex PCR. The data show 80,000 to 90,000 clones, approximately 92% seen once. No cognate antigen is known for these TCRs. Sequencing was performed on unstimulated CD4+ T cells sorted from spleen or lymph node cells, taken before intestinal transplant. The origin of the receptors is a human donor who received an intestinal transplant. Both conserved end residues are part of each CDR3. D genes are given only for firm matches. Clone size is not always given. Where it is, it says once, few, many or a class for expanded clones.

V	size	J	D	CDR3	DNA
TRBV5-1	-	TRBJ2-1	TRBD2	CASSPGLVFGSYNEQFF	TGCGCCAGCAGCCCCGGACTAGTATTTGGCTCCTACAATGAGCAGTTCTTC
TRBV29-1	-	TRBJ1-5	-	CSVSAADNQPQHF	TGCAGCGTTTCAGCAGCGGACAATCAGCCCCAGCATTTT
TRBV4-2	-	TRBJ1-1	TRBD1	CASSQQGVTEAFF	TGTGCCAGCAGCCAACAGGGGGTCACTGAAGCTTTCTTT
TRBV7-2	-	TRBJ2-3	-	CASSLVDFLTDTQYF	TGTGCCAGCAGCTTAGTAGATTTCCTTACAGATACGCAGTATTTT
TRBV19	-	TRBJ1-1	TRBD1	CASSIGQGRVTEAFF	TGTGCCAGTAGTATAGGACAGGGGAGAGTGACTGAAGCTTTCTTT
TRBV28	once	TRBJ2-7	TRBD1	CASKSGTAPYEQYF	TGTGCCAGCAAATCCGGGACAGCCCCCTACGAGCAGTACTTC
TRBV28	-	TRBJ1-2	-	CASSRQRHYGYTF	TGTGCCAGCAGTCGACAGAGACACTATGGCTACACCTTC
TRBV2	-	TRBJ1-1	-	CASSEEESNTEAFF	TGTGCCAGCAGTGAAGAAGAGTCGAACACTGAAGCTTTCTTT
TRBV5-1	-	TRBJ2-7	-	CASSYRGYSYEQYF	TGCGCCAGCAGCTACCGGGGCTACTCCTACGAGCAGTACTTC
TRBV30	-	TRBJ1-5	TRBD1	CAWGAQGAGQPQHF	TGTGCCTGGGGGGCACAGGGGGCAGGTCAGCCCCAGCATTTT
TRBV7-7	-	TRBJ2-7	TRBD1	CASSRTTGGEQYF	TGTGCCAGCAGCCGGACTACAGGGGGCGAGCAGTACTTC
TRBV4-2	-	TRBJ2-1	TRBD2	CASSQVGLAGALSSYNEQFF	TGTGCCAGCAGCCAGGTTGGACTAGCGGGAGCGCTGAGCTCCTACAATGAGCAGTTCTTC
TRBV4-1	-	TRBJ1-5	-	CASSQDLAGSYQPQHF	TGCGCCAGCAGCCAAGATCTTGCAGGGTCTTATCAGCCCCAGCATTTT
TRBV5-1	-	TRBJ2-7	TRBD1	CASSLGTGQGPTLYF	TGCGCCAGCAGCTTGGGGACCGGACAGGGACCTACTTTGTACTTC
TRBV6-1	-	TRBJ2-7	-	CASSERRVYEQYF	TGTGCCAGCAGTGAAAGGAGGGTTTACGAGCAGTACTTC
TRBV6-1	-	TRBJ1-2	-	CASSGHGGGYGYTF	TGTGCCAGCAGCGGCCACGGGGGCGGCTATGGCTACACCTTC
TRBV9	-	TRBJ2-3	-	CASNLDGFTDTQYF	TGTGCCAGCAACTTGGACGGTTTCACAGATACGCAGTATTTT
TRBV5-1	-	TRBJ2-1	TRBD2	CASKPSFERGYSGDEQFF	TGCGCCAGCAAGCCCAGTTTCGAGCGGGGATACTCAGGCGATGAGCAGTTCTTC
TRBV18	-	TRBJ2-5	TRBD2	CASSPSSGSFQETQYF	TGTGCCAGCTCACCGTCTAGCGGGAGTTTCCAAGAGACCCAGTACTTC
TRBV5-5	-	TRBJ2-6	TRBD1	CASSLVSQGASGANVLTF	TGTGCCAGCAGCTTGGTTAGTCAGGGGGCGAGCGGGGCCAACGTCCTGACTTTC
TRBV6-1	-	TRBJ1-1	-	CASSDLGGRNTEAFF	TGTGCCAGCAGTGATCTGGGGGGTCGGAACACTGAAGCTTTCTTT
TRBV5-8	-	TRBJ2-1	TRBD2	CASSLGGLAGVNEQFF	TGTGCCAGCAGCTTGGGGGGACTAGCGGGAGTAAATGAGCAGTTCTTC
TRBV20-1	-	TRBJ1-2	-	CSARRGYGYTF	TGCAGTGCTAGGAGGGGCTATGGCTACACCTTC
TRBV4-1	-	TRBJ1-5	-	CASSQRPWGADSNQPQHF	TGCGCCAGCAGCCAGAGGCCCTGGGGGGCGGATAGCAATCAGCCCCAGCATTTT
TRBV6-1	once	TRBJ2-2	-	CASCLNPNTGELFF	TGTGCCAGCTGTCTTAACCCTAACACCGGGGAGCTGTTTTTT
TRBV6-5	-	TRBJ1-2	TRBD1	CASSSGTGFGYTF	TGTGCCAGCAGTTCCGGGACAGGGTTCGGCTACACCTTC
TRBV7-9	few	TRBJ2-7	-	CASISGSTLLEQYF	TGTGCCAGCATAAGCGGCTCGACTCTCCTCGAGCAGTACTTC
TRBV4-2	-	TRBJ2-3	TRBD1	CASSQGTGAADTQYF	TGTGCCAGCAGCCAAGGGACAGGGGCGGCAGATACGCAGTATTTT
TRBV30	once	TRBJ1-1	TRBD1	CAWSVGGGGTEAFF	TGTGCCTGGAGTGTCGGAGGGGGCGGCACTGAAGCTTTCTTT
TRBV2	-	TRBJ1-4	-	CASSVNEKLFF	TGTGCCAGCAGTGTTAATGAAAAACTGTTTTTT
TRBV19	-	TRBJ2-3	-	CASSIMRGGTDTQYF	TGTGCCAGTAGTATTATGAGGGGCGGCACAGATACGCAGTATTTT
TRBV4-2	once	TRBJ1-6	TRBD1	CASSPYLQGELRNSPLHF	TGTGCCAGCAGCCCCTATTTGCAGGGGGAACTACGAAATTCACCCCTCCACTTT
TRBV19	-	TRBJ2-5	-	CASSMEPLGTQYF	TGTGCCAGTAGTATGGAACCTCTGGGGACCCAGTACTTC
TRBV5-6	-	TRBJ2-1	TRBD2	CASNVRAGVQINNEQFF	TGTGCCAGCAATGTACGAGCGGGAGTTCAGATCAACAATGAGCAGTTCTTC
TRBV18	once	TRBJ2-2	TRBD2	CASSPFGTSGGKNTGELFF	TGTGCCAGCTCACCTTTTGGGACTAGCGGGGGAAAGAACACCGGGGAGCTGTTTTTT
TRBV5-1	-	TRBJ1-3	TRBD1	CASSLGQDDTIYF	TGCGCCAGCAGCCTCGGACAGGATGACACCATATATTTT
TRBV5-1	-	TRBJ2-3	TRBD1	CASSILTGLGTDTQYF	TGCGCCAGCAGCATACTGACAGGGCTGGGCACAGATACGCAGTATTTT
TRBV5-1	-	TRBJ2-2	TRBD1	CASSGPRGRVTGELFF	TGCGCCAGCAGCGGCCCGAGGGGGCGGGTCACCGGGGAGCTGTTTTTT
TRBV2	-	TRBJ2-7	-	CASSVWESYEQYF	TGTGCCAGCAGTGTTTGGGAATCCTACGAGCAGTACTTC
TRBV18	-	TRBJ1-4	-	CASSPLGALRTNEKLFF	TGTGCCAGCTCACCTTTAGGGGCACTAAGGACTAATGAAAAACTGTTTTTT
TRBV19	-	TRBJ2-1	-	CASSDRVGDEQFF	TGTGCCAGTAGTGACCGGGTGGGGGATGAGCAGTTCTTC
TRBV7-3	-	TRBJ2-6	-	CASSPAGRYSGANVLTF	TGTGCCAGCAGCCCGGCCGGGCGATACTCTGGGGCCAACGTCCTGACTTTC
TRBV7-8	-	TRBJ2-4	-	CASGGAKNIQYF	TGTGCCAGTGGGGGGGCCAAAAACATTCAGTACTTC
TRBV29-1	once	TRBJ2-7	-	CSVVITLPLQGGEQYF	TGCAGCGTTGTGATTACGCTACCCCTGCAGGGTGGCGAGCAGTACTTC
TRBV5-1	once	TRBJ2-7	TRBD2	CASSLAASGSLYEQYF	TGCGCCAGCAGCTTGGCCGCTAGCGGGAGTCTATACGAGCAGTACTTC
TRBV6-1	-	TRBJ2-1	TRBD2	CASSRSGRFEQFF	TGTGCCAGCAGCCGTAGCGGGAGGTTTGAGCAGTTCTTC
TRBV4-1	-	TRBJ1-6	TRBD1	CASSPGQGTNSPLHF	TGCGCCAGCAGCCCCGGACAGGGCACTAATTCACCCCTCCACTTT
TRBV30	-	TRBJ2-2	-	CAWTRAYPGELFF	TGTGCCTGGACCAGGGCTTACCCCGGGGAGCTGTTTTTT
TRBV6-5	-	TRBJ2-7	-	CASRVGVGNYEQYF	TGTGCCAGCCGAGTAGGAGTAGGGAACTACGAGCAGTACTTC
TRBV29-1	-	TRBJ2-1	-	CSVGWTLMDNEQFF	TGCAGCGTTGGTTGGACACTTATGGACAATGAGCAGTTCTTC
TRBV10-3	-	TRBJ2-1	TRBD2	CAISDPTSGRDEQFF	TGTGCCATCAGTGACCCGACTAGCGGGAGAGATGAGCAGTTCTTC
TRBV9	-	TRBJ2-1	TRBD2	CASSLSTSGAYNEQFF	TGTGCCAGCAGCCTATCGACTAGCGGGGCCTACAATGAGCAGTTCTTC
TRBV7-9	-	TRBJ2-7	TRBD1	CASSRQGGIHEQYF	TGTGCCAGCAGTCGACAGGGTGGTATACACGAGCAGTACTTC
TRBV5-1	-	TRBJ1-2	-	CASSLGQNGYTF	TGCGCCAGCAGCTTGGGACAGAATGGCTACACCTTC
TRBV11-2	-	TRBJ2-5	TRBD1	CASSWAPDRGETQYF	TGTGCCAGCAGCTGGGCCCCCGACAGGGGAGAGACCCAGTACTTC
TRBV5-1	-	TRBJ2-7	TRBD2	CASSFGTTQYIEQYF	TGCGCCAGCAGTTTCGGGACTACTCAATATATCGAGCAGTACTTC
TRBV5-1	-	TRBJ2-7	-	CASSRAITGLSYEQYF	TGCGCCAGCAGCAGGGCCATCACGGGTCTCTCCTACGAGCAGTACTTC